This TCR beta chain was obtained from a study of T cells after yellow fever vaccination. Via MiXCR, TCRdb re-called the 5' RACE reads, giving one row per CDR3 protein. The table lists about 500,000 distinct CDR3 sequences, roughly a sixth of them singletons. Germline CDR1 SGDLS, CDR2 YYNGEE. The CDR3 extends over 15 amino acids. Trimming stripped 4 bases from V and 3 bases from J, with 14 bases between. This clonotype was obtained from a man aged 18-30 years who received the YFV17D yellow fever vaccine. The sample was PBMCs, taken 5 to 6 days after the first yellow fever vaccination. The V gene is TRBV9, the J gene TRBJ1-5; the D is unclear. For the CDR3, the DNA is TGTGCCAGCAGCTCTTCAGGAGGGTTCAATCAGCCCCAGCATTTT. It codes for CASSSSGGFNQPQHF.